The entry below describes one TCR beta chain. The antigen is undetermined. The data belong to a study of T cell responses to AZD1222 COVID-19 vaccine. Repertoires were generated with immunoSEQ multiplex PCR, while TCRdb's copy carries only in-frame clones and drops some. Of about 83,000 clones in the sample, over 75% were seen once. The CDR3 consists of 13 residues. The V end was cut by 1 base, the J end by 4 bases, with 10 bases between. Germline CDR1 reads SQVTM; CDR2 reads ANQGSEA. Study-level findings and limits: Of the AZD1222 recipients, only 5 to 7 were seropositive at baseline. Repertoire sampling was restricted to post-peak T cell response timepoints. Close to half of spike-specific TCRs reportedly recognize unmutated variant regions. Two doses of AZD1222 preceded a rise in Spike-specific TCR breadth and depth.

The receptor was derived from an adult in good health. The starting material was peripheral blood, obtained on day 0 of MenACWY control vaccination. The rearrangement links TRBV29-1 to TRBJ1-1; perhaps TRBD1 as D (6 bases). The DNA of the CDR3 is TGCAGCGTTGAAGTGGGGGCCCTCACTGAAGCTTTCTTT. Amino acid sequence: CSVEVGALTEAFF.